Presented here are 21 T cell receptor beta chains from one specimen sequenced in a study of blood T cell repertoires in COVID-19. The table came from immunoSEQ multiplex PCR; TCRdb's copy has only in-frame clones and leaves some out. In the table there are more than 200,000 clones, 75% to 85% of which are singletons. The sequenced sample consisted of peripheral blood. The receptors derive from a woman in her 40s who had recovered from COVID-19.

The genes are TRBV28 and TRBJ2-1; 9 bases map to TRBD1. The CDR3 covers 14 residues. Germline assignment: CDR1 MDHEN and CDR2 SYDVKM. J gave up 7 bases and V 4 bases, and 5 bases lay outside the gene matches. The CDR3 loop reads CASSSRQGVNEQFF. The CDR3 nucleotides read TGTGCCAGCAGTTCGCGACAGGGGGTGAATGAGCAGTTCTTC.

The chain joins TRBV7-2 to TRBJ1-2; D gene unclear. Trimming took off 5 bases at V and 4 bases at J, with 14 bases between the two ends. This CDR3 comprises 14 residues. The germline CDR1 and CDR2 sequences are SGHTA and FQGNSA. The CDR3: CASSPPEQVYGYTF. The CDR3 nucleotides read TGTGCCAGCAGCCCACCCGAGCAGGTCTATGGCTACACCTTC.

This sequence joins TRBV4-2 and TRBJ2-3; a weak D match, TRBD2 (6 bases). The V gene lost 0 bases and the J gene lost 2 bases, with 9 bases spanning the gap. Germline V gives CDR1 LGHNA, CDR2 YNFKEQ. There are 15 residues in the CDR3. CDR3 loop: CASSQDALATDTQYF. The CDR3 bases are TGTGCCAGCAGCCAAGATGCACTAGCCACAGATACGCAGTATTTT.

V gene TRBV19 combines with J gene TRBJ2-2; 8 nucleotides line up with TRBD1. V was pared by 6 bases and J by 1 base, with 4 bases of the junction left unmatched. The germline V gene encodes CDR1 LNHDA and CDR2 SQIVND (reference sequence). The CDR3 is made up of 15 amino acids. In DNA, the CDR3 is TGTGCCAGTAGGGCCGGGACAGGGAACACCGGGGAGCTGTTTTTT. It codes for CASRAGTGNTGELFF.

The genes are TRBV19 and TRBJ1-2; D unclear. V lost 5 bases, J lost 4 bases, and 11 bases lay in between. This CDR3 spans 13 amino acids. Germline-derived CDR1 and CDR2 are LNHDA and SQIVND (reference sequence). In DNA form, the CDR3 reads TGTGCCAGTAGTTGGGCAGGCATCTATGGCTACACCTTC. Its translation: CASSWAGIYGYTF.

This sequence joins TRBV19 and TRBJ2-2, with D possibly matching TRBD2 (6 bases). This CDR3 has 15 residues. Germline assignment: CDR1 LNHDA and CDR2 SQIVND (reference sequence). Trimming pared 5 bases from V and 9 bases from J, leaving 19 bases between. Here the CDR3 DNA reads TGTGCCAGTAGTTCTTCGGGACTCCCTCGAAGGGAGCTGTTTTTT. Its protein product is CASSSSGLPRRELFF.

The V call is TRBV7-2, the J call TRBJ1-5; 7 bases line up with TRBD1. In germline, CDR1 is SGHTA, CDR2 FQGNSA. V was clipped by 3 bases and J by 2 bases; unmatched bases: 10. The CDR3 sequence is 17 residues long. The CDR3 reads CASSLETGRIGNQPQHF. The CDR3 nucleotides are TGTGCCAGCAGCTTGGAGACAGGGAGGATCGGCAATCAGCCCCAGCATTTT.

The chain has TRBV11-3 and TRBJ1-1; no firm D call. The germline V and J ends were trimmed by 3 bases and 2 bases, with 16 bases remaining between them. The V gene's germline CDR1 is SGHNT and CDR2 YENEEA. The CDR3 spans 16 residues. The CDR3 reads CASSFRTGVLNTEAFF. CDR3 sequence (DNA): TGTGCCAGCAGCTTCCGAACGGGAGTCCTAAACACTGAAGCTTTCTTT.

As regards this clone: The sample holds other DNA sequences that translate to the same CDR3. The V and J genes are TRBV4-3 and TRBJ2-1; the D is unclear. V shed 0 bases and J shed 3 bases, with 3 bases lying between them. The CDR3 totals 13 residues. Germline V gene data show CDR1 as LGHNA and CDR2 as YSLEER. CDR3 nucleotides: TGCGCCAGCAGCCAAGATTACTACAATGAGCAGTTCTTC. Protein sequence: CASSQDYYNEQFF.

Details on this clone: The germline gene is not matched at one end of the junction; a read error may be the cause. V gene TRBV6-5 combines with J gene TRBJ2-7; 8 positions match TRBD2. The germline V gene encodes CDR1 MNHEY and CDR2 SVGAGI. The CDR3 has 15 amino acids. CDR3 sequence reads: CASSSDDQRGYGQYF. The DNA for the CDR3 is TGTGCCAGCAGTTCAGACGACCAGCGGGGGTACGGGCAGTACTTC.

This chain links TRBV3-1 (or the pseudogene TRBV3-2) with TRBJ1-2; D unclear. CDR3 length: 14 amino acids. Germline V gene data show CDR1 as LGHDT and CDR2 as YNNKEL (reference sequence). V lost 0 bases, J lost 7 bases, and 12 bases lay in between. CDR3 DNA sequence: TGTGCCAGCAGCCAAGAATACGCCGGGTCTGGCTACACCTTC. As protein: CASSQEYAGSGYTF.

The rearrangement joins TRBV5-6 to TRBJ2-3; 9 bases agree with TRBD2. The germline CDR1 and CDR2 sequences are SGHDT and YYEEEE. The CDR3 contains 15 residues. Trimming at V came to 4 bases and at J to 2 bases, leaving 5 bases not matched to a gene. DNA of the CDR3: TGTGCCAGCAGCCCGCTAGCGGGGAACACAGATACGCAGTATTTT. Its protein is CASSPLAGNTDTQYF.

The CDR3 coding sequence is TGTGCCAGCACAACCCCGGGACAGGGTTATGGCTACACCTTC. Its translation: CASTTPGQGYGYTF. This chain joins TRBV28 and TRBJ1-2; 9 bases are a match to TRBD1. Germline V gene sequence: CDR1 MDHEN, CDR2 SYDVKM. V lost 7 bases and J lost 5; bases outside the gene matches: 8. The CDR3 sequence is 14 residues long.

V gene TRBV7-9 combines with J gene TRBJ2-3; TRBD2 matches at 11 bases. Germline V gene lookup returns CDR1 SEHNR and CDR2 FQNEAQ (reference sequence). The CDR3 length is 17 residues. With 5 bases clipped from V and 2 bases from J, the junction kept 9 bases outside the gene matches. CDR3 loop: CASSLPTSGTLTDTQYF. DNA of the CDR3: TGTGCCAGCAGCCTTCCGACTAGCGGGACGCTCACAGATACGCAGTATTTT.

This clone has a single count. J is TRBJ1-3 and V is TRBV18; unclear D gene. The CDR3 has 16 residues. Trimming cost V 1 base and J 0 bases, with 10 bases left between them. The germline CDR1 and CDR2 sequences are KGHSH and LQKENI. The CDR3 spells CASSPQDAGSGNTIYF. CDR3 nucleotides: TGTGCCAGCTCACCACAGGACGCGGGCTCTGGAAACACCATATATTTT.

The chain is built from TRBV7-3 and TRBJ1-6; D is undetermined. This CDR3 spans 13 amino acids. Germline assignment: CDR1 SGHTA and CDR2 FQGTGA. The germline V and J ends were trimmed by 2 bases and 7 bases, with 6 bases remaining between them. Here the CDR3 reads CASSLLANSPLHF. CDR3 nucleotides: TGTGCCAGCAGCTTATTGGCCAATTCACCCCTCCACTTT.

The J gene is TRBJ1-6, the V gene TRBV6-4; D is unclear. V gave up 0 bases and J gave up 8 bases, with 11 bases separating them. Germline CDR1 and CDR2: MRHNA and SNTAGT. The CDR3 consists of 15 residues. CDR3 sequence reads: CASSDSWPPDSPLHF. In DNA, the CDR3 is TGTGCCAGCAGTGACTCGTGGCCGCCAGATTCACCCCTCCACTTT.

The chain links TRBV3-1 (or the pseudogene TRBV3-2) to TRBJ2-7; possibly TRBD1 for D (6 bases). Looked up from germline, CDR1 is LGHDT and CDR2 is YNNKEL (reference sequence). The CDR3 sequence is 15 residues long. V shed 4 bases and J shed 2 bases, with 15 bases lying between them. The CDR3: CASSPKTGKPYEQYF. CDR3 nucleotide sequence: TGTGCCAGCAGCCCCAAAACAGGGAAACCCTACGAGCAGTACTTC.

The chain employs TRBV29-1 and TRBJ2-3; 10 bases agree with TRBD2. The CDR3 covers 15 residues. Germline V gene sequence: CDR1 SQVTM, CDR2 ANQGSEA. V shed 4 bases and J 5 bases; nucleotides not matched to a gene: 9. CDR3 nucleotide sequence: TGCAGCGTTGTAATCGCTAGCGGGGGTGGAGATACGCAGTATTTT. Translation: CSVVIASGGGDTQYF.

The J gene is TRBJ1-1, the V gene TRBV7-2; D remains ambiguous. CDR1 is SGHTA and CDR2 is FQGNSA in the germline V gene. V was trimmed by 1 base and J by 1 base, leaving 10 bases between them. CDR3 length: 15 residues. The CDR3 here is CASSLVAGGNTEAFF. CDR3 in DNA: TGTGCCAGCAGCTTAGTGGCGGGTGGGAACACTGAAGCTTTCTTT.

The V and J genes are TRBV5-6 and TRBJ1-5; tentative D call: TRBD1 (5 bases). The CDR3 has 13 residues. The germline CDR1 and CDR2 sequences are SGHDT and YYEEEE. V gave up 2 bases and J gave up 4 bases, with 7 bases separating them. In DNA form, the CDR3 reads TGTGCCAGCAGCTTCCAGGGAAATCAGCCCCAGCATTTT. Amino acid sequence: CASSFQGNQPQHF.